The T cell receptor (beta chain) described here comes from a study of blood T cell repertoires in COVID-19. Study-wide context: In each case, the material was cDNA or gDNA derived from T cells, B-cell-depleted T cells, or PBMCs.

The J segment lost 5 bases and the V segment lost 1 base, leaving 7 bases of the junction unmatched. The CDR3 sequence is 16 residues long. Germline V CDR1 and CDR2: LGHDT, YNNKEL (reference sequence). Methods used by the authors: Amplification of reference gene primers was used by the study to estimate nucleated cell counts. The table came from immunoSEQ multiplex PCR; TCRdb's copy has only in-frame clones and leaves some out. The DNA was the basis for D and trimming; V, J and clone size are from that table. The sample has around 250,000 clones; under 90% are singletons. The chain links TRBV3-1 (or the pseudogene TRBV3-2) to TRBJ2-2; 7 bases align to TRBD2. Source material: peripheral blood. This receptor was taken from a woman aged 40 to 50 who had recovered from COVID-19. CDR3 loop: CASSQVPSGTTGELFF. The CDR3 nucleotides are TGTGCCAGCAGCCAAGTTCCTAGCGGCACAACCGGGGAGCTGTTTTTT.